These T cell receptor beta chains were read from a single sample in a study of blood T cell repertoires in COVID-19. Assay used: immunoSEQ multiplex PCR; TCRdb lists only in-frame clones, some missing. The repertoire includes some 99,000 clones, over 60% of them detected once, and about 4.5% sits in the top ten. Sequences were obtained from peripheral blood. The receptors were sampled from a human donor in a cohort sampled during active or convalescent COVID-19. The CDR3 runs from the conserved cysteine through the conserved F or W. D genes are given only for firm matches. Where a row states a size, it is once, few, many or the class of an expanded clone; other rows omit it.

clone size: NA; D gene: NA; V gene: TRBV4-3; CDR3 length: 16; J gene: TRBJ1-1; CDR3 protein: CASSQELLRDNTEAFF; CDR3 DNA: TGCGCCAGCAGCCAAGAGTTACTCAGGGATAATACTGAAGCTTTCTTT
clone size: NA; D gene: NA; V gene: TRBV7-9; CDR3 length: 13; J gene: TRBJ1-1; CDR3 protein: CASSLMRETEAFF; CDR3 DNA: TGTGCCAGCAGCTTAATGAGGGAAACTGAAGCTTTCTTT
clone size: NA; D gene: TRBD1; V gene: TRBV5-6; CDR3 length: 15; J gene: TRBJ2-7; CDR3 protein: CASSLGDRGTYEQYF; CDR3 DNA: TGTGCCAGCAGCTTGGGGGACAGGGGGACTTACGAGCAGTACTTC
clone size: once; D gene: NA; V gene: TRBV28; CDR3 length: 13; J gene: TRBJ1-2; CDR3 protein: CASSPVENYGYTF; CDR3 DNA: TGTGCCAGCAGTCCAGTCGAAAACTATGGCTACACCTTC
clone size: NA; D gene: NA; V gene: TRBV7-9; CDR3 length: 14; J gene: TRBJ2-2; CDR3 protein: CAIAWTKNTGELFF; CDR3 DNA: TGTGCCATTGCGTGGACAAAGAACACCGGGGAGCTGTTTTTT
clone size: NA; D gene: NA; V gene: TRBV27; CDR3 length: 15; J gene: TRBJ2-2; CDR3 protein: CASSLLDRNTGELFF; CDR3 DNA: TGTGCCAGCAGTTTACTGGACAGGAACACCGGGGAGCTGTTTTTT
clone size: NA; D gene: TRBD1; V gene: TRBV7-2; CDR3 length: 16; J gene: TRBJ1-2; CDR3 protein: CASSPGGAQGSYGYTF; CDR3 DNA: TGTGCCAGCAGCCCAGGGGGTGCTCAGGGGAGTTATGGCTACACCTTC
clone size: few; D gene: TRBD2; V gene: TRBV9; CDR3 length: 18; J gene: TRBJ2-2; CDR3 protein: CASSARTSGSVVGGELFF; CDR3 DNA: TGTGCCAGCAGCGCCCGGACTAGCGGGAGCGTGGTGGGCGGGGAGCTGTTTTTT
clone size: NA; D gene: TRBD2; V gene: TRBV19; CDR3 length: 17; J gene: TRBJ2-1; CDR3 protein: CASSRTSIAGGHNEQFF; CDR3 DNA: TGTGCCAGTAGCAGAACATCCATAGCGGGAGGGCACAATGAGCAGTTCTTC
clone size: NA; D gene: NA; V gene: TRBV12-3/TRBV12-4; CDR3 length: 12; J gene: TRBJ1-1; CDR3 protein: CASSRTYTEAFF; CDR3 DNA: TGTGCCAGCAGTCGGACTTACACTGAAGCTTTCTTT
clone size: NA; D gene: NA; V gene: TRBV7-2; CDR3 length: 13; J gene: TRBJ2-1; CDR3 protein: CASKTRVDNEQFF; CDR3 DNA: TGTGCCAGCAAAACTAGAGTTGACAATGAGCAGTTCTTC
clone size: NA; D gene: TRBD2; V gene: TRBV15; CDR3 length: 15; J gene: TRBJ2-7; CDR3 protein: CATSRGTSGGNEQYF; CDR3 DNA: TGTGCCACCAGCAGAGGGACTAGCGGGGGTAACGAGCAGTACTTC
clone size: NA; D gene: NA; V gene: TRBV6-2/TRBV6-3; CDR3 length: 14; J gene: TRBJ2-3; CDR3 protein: CASSDSGRTDTQYF; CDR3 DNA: TGTGCCAGCAGTGACTCGGGCCGCACAGATACGCAGTATTTT
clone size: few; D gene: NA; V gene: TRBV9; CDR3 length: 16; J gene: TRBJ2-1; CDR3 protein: CASSPRSQGGQNEQFF; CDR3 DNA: TGTGCCAGCAGCCCCCGTTCGCAGGGCGGTCAGAATGAGCAGTTCTTC
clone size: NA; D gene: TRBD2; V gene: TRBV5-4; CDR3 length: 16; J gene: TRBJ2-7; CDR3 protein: CASSLYSPSGTYEQYF; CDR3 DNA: TGTGCCAGCAGCTTGTATTCCCCTAGCGGTACCTACGAGCAGTACTTC
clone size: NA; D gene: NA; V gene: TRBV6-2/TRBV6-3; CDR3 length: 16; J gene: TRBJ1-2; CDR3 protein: CASSYSSVTTRYGYTF; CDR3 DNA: TGTGCCAGCAGTTACAGTAGTGTCACCACGCGGTATGGCTACACCTTC
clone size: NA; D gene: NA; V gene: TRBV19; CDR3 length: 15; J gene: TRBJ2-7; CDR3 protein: CASSPTGTPNYEQYF; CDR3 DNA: TGTGCCAGTAGTCCGACCGGGACACCAAACTACGAGCAGTACTTC
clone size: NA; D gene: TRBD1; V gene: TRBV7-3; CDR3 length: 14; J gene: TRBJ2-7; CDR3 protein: CASSLGTGSYEQYF; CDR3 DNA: TGTGCCAGCAGCCTCGGGACAGGATCCTACGAGCAGTACTTC
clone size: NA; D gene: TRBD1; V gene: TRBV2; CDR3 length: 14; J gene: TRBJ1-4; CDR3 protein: CASREDRGNEKLFF; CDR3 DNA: TGTGCCAGCAGGGAGGACAGGGGTAATGAAAAACTGTTTTTT
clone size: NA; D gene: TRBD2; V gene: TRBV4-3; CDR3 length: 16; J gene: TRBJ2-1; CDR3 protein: CASSQNLAGDYNEQFF; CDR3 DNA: TGCGCCAGCAGCCAAAATCTAGCGGGGGACTACAATGAGCAGTTCTTC
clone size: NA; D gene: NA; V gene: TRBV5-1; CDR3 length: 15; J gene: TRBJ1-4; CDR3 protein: CASSSGEQFNEKLFF; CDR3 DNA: TGCGCCAGCAGCTCGGGGGAACAGTTTAATGAAAAACTGTTTTTT
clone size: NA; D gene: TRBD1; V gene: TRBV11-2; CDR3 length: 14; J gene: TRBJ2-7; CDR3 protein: CASSLLLMGQPQYF; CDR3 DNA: TGTGCCAGCAGCTTATTGCTTATGGGACAGCCGCAGTACTTC
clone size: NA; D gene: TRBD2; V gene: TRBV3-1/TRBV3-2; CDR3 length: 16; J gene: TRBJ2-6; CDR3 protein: CASSPGGYSGANVLTF; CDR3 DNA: TGTGCCAGCAGCCCGGGGGGTTACTCTGGGGCCAACGTCCTGACTTTC
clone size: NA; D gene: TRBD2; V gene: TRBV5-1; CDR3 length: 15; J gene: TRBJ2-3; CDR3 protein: CASSLSSGSTDTQYF; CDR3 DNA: TGCGCCAGCAGCTTGTCTAGCGGGAGCACAGATACGCAGTATTTT
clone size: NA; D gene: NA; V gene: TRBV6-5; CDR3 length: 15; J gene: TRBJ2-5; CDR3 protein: CASSYADGLQETQYF; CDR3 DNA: TGTGCCAGCAGTTACGCCGACGGACTCCAAGAGACCCAGTACTTC
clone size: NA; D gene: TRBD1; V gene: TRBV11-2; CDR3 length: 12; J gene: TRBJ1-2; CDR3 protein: CASEGADYGYTF; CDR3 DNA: TGTGCCAGCGAGGGGGCGGACTATGGCTACACCTTC
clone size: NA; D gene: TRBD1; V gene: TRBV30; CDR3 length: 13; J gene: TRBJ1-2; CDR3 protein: CAWSVGQGSGYTF; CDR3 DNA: TGTGCCTGGAGTGTTGGACAGGGCAGCGGCTACACCTTC
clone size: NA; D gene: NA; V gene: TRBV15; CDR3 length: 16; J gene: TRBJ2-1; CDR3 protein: CATSRDRWSSYNEQFF; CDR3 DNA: TGTGCCACCAGCAGAGATCGCTGGAGCTCCTACAATGAGCAGTTCTTC
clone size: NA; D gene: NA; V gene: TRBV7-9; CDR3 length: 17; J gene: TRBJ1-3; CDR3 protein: CASSHRPPGWTGNTIYF; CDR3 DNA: TGTGCCAGCAGCCACAGACCTCCAGGGTGGACGGGAAACACCATATATTTT
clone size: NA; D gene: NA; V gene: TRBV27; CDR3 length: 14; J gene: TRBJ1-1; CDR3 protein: CASSLRAGNTEAFF; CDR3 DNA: TGTGCCAGCAGTTTACGGGCGGGGAACACTGAAGCTTTCTTT
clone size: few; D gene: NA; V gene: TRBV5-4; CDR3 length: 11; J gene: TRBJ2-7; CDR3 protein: CASSLGREQYF; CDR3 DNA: TGTGCCAGCAGCCTTGGCAGGGAGCAGTACTTC
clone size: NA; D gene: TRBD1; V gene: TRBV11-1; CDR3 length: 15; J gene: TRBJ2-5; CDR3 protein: CASSLTGGRAETQYF; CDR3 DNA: TGTGCCAGCAGCTTAACAGGGGGCCGAGCGGAGACCCAGTACTTC
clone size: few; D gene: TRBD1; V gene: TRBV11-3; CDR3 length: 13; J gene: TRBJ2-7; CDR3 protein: CASSQTGVHEQYF; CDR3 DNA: TGTGCCAGCAGCCAAACAGGGGTTCACGAGCAGTACTTC
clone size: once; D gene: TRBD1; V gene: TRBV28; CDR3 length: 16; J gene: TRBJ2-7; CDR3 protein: CASSSPSGQGAYEQYF; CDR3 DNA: TGTGCCAGCAGTTCCCCCTCGGGACAGGGGGCGTACGAGCAGTACTTC
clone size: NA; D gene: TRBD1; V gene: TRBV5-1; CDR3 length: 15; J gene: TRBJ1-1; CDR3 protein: CASSLPTGMNTEAFF; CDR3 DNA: TGCGCCAGCAGCTTACCGACAGGGATGAACACTGAAGCTTTCTTT
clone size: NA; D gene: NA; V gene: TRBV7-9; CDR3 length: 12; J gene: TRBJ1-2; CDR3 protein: CANGQPNYGYTF; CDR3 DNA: TGTGCCAATGGACAGCCTAACTATGGCTACACCTTC
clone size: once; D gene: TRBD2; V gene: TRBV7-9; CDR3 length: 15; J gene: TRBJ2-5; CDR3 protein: CASSTWTSGGETQYF; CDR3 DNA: TGTGCCAGCAGCACCTGGACTAGCGGGGGAGAGACCCAGTACTTC
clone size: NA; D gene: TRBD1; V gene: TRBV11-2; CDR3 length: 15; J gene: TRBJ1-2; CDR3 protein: CASSEGQGVAYGYTF; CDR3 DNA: TGTGCCAGCAGCGAAGGACAGGGGGTTGCCTATGGCTACACCTTC
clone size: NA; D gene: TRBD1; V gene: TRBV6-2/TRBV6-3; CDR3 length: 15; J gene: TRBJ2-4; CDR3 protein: CASSRDRGGKNIQYF; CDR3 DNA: TGTGCCAGCAGCCGGGACAGGGGTGGCAAAAACATTCAGTACTTC
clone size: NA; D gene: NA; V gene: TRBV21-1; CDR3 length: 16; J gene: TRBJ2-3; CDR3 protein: CASSKEGAGITDTQYF; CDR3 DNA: TGTGCCAGCAGCAAAGAGGGGGCGGGAATCACAGATACGCAGTATTTT
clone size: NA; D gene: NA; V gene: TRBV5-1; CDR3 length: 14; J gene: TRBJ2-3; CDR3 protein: CASSFDRSPDTQYF; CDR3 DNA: TGCGCCAGCAGCTTTGACAGGTCGCCAGATACGCAGTATTTT
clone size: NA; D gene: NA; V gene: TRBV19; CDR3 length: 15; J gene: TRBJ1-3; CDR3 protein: CASSILRASGNTIYF; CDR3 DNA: TGTGCCAGTAGTATCCTCAGGGCATCTGGAAACACCATATATTTT
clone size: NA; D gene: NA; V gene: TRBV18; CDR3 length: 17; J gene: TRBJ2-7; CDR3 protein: CASSPHRGPSEAYEQYF; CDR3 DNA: TGTGCCAGCTCACCCCATCGGGGACCTAGCGAGGCCTACGAGCAGTACTTC